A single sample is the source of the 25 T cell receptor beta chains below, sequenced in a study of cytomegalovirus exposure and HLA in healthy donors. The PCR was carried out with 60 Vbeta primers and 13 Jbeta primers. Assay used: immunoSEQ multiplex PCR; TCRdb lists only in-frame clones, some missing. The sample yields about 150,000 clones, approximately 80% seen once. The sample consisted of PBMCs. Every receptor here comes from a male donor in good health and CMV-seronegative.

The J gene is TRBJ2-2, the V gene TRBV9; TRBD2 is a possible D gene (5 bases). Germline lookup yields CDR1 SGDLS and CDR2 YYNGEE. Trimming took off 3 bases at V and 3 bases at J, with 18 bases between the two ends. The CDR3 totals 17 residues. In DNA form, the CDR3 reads TGTGCCAGCAGCGCAGTAGCCCTCGGGGTGTACACCGGGGAGCTGTTTTTT. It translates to CASSAVALGVYTGELFF.

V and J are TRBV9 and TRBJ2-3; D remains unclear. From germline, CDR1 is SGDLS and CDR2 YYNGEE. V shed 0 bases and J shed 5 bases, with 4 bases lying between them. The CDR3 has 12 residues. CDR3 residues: CASSVALDTQYF. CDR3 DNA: TGTGCCAGCAGCGTAGCCTTAGATACGCAGTATTTT.

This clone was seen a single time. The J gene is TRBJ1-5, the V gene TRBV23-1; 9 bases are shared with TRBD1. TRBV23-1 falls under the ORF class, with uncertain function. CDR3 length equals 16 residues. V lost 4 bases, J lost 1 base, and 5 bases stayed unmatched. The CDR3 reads CASSPRDRASNQPQHF. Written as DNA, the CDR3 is TGCGCCAGCAGTCCCCGGGACAGGGCCAGCAATCAGCCCCAGCATTTT.

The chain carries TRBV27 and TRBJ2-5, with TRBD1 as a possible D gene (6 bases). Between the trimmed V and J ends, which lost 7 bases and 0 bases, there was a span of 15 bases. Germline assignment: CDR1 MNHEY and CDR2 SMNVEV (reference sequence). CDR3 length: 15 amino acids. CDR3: CASKVRGRNQETQYF. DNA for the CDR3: TGTGCCAGCAAGGTCAGGGGACGAAACCAAGAGACCCAGTACTTC.

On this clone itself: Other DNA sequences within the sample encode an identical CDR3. The chain's CDR3 is CASSQSTVSGNTIYF. DNA for the CDR3: TGCGCCAGCAGCCAGTCGACAGTCTCCGGAAACACCATATATTTT. The chain uses TRBV4-3 and TRBJ1-3, with D maybe TRBD1 (5 bases). CDR3 length equals 15 residues. CDR1 and CDR2 (germline): LGHNA, YSLEER. Trimming stripped 3 bases from V and 4 bases from J, with 13 bases between.

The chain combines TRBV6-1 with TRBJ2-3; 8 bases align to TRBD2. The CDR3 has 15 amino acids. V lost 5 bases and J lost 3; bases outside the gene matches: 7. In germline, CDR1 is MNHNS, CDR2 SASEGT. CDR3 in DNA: TGTGCCAGCAGTTCGGCGGGGGGTGGTACAGATACGCAGTATTTT. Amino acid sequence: CASSSAGGGTDTQYF.

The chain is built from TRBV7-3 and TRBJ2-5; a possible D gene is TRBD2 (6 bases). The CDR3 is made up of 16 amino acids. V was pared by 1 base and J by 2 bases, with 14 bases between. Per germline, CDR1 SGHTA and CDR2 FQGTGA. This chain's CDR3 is CASSLMIRGKQETQYF. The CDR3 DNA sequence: TGTGCCAGCAGCTTAATGATCCGCGGGAAGCAAGAGACCCAGTACTTC. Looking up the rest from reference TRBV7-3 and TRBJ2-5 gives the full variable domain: GAGVSQTPSNKVTEKGKYVELRCDPISGHTALYWYRQSLGQGPEFLIYFQGTGAADDSGLPNDRFFAVRPEGSVSTLKIQRTERGDSAVYLCASSLMIRGKQETQYFGPGTRLLVL.

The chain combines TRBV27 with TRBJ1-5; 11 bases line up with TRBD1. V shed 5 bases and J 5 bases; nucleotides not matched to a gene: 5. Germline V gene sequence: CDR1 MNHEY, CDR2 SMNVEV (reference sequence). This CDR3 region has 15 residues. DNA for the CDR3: TGTGCCAGCAGTAACGGACAGGGGGCATATCAGCCCCAGCATTTT. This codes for CASSNGQGAYQPQHF.

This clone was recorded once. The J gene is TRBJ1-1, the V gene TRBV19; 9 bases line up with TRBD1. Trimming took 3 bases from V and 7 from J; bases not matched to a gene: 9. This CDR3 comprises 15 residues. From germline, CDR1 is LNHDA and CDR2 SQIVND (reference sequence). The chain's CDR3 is CASSIRGQGSHEAFF. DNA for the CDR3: TGTGCCAGTAGTATTCGAGGACAGGGGAGTCATGAAGCTTTCTTT.

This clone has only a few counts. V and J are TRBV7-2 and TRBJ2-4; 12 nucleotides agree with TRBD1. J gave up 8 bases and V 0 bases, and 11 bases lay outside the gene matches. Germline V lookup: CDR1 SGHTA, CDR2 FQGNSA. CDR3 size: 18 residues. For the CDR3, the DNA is TGTGCCAGCAGCTTAGCCCCACCCGGGACAGGGGGCCAGGACATTCAGTACTTC. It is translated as CASSLAPPGTGGQDIQYF.

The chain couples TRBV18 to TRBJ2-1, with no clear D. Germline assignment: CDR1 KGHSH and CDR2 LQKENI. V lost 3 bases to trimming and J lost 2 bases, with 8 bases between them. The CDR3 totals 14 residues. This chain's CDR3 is CASSPATAYNEQFF. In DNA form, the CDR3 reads TGTGCCAGCTCACCGGCAACAGCCTACAATGAGCAGTTCTTC.

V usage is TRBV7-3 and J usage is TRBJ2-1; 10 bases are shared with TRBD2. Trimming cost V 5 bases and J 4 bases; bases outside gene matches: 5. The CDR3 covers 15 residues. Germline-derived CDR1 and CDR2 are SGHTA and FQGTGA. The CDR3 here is CASSPDSGRYNEQFF. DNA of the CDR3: TGTGCCAGCAGCCCTGATAGCGGGAGGTACAATGAGCAGTTCTTC.

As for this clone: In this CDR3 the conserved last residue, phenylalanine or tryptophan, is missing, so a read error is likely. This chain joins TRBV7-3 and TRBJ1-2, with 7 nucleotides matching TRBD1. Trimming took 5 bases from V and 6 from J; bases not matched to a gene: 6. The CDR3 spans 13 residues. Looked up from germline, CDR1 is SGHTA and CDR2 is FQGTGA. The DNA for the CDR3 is TGTGCCAGCAGCCAGACAGGGAATCATGGCTACACCCTC. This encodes CASSQTGNHGYTL.

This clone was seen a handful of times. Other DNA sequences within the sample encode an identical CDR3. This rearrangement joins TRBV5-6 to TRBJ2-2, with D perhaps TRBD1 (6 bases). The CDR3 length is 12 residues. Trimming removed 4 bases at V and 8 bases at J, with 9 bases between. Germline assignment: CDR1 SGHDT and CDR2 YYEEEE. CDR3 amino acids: CASSAGVGELFF. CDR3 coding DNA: TGTGCCAGCAGCGCAGGGGTAGGGGAGCTGTTTTTT.

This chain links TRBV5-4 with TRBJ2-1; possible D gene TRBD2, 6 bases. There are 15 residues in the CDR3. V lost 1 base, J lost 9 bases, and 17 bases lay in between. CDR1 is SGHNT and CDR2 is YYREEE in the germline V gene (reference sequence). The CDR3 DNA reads TGTGCCAGCAGCTTGAGCGGGCGGCCGAGCGGTGAGCAGTTCTTC. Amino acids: CASSLSGRPSGEQFF.

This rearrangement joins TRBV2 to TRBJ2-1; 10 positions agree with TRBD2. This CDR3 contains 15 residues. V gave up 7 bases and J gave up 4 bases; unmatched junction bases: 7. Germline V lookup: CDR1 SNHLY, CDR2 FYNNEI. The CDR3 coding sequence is TGTGCCAGCAAGAGGCAGCGGGAGGGGTACAATGAGCAGTTCTTC. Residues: CASKRQREGYNEQFF.

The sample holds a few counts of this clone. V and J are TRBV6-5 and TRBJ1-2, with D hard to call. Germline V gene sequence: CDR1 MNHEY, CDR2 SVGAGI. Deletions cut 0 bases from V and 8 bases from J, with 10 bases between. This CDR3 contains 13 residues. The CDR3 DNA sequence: TGTGCCAGCAGTTACTCTCCCACCGGGGGCTACACCTTC. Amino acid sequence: CASSYSPTGGYTF.

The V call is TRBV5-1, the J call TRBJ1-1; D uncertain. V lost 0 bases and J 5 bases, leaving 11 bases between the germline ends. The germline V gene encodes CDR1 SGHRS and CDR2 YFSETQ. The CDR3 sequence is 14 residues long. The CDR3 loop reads CASSLGEGRTEAFF. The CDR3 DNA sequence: TGCGCCAGCAGCTTGGGGGAGGGAAGGACTGAAGCTTTCTTT.

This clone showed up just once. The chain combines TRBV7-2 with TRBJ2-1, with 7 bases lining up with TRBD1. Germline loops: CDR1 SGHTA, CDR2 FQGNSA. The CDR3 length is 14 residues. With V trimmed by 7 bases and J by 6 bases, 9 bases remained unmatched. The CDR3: CASTKRTGINEQFF. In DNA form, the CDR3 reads TGTGCCAGCACCAAACGGACAGGTATCAATGAGCAGTTCTTC.

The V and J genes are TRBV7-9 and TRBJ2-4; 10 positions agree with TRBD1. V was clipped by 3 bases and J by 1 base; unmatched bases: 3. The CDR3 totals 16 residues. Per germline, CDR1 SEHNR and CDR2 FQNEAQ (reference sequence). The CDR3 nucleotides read TGTGCCAGCAGCTTGGCGGGACAGGGGGCCAAAAACATTCAGTACTTC. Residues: CASSLAGQGAKNIQYF.

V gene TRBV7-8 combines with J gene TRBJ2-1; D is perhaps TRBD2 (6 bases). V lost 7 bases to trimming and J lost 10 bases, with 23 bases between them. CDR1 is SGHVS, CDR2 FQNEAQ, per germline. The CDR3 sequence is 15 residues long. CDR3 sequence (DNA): TGTGCCAGCATCCTTAGCCGGGACTGGACTCAGGAGCAGTTCTTC. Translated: CASILSRDWTQEQFF.

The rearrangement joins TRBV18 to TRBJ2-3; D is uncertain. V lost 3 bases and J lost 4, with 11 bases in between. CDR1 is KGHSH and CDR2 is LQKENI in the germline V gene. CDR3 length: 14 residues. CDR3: CASSPTPVADTQYF. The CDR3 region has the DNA TGTGCCAGCTCACCGACTCCAGTCGCAGATACGCAGTATTTT.

For the CDR3, the DNA is TGTGCCAGCAGCCCTCGGGGGGCCGCTAACTATGGCTACACCTTC. It encodes CASSPRGAANYGYTF. This chain joins TRBV25-1 and TRBJ1-2, with a tentative D call TRBD1 (6 bases). Trimming stripped 6 bases from V and 0 bases from J, with 14 bases between. The CDR3 has 15 residues. The germline V gene encodes CDR1 MGHDK and CDR2 SYGVNS.

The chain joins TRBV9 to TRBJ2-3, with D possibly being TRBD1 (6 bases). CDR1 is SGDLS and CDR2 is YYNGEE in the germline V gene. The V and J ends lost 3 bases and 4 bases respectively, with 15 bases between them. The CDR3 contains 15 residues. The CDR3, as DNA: TGTGCCAGCAGCGCATCCGGGACAACTCCAGATACGCAGTATTTT. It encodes CASSASGTTPDTQYF.

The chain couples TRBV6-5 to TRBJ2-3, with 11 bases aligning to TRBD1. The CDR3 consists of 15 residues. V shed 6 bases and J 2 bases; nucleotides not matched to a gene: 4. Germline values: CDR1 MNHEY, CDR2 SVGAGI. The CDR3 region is CASRTDRGLTDTQYF. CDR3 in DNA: TGTGCCAGCAGAACGGACAGGGGGCTCACAGATACGCAGTATTTT.